These T cell receptor beta chains were read from a single sample in a study of shared clonotypes between healthy human individuals. The protocol was immunoSEQ multiplex PCR, while the TCRdb copy is restricted to in-frame clones and leaves out a portion. The sample lists some 1.5 million clones, around 97% seen once, with over 1% in the top ten. Sequencing input: naive CD4+ T cells sorted from blood. Receptor source: a man aged 25-45 years in good health. Both conserved end residues are part of each CDR3. A D gene is named only where the DNA matches it firmly. Clone size is given for some rows only: seen once, a few or many times, or a class if the clone is expanded.

d_call	clone_size	v_call	j_call	cdr3_aa	cdr3_nt
.	.	TRBV15	TRBJ2-1	CATSRDLDRYYSEQFF	TGTGCCACCAGCAGAGACTTGGACAGATACTACAGTGAGCAGTTCTTC
.	.	TRBV18	TRBJ1-4	CASSQREINEKLFF	TGTGCCAGCTCTCAACGGGAGATTAATGAAAAACTGTTTTTT
TRBD1	.	TRBV15	TRBJ2-7	CATSKDRGSYEQYF	TGTGCCACCAGCAAAGACAGGGGATCCTACGAGCAGTACTTC
.	once	TRBV28	TRBJ2-7	CASSSPMVGRNYEQYF	TGTGCCAGCAGTTCCCCCATGGTGGGCAGGAACTACGAGCAGTACTTC
TRBD1	.	TRBV6-5	TRBJ2-2	CATSDRGPNTGELFF	TGTGCCACCTCAGACAGGGGGCCGAACACCGGGGAGCTGTTTTTT
.	.	TRBV6-5	TRBJ2-7	CASSSRGFYEQYF	TGTGCCAGCAGTAGTCGGGGGTTCTACGAGCAGTACTTC
TRBD1	.	TRBV28	TRBJ1-2	CASSPPRGRGNYGYTF	TGTGCCAGCAGTCCCCCCAGGGGGCGCGGTAACTATGGCTACACCTTC
TRBD2	.	TRBV10-3	TRBJ2-7	CAISDVTSSYEQYF	TGTGCCATCAGTGATGTGACTAGCAGCTACGAGCAGTACTTC
.	.	TRBV5-6	TRBJ2-7	CASSLTGTYEQYF	TGTGCCAGCAGCTTGACAGGAACCTACGAGCAGTACTTC
.	.	TRBV5-1	TRBJ2-7	CASSPPGNEQYF	TGCGCCAGCAGCCCCCCAGGGAACGAGCAGTACTTC
.	.	TRBV6-6	TRBJ1-2	CASNRNTGNANYGYTF	TGTGCCAGCAATAGAAATACAGGGAACGCTAACTATGGCTACACCTTC
.	.	TRBV2	TRBJ1-2	CASSELLKIGYGYTF	TGTGCCAGCAGTGAACTGCTTAAGATAGGGTATGGCTACACCTTC
TRBD1	once	TRBV9	TRBJ1-1	CASTPEGAMNTEAFF	TGTGCCAGCACCCCTGAGGGGGCCATGAACACTGAAGCTTTCTTT
.	.	TRBV5-1	TRBJ2-1	CASSSVLPSSYNEQFF	TGCGCCAGCAGCTCAGTCCTTCCGAGCTCCTACAATGAGCAGTTCTTC
TRBD2	.	TRBV7-3	TRBJ2-3	CASSRGTSSTDTQYF	TGTGCCAGCAGCCGAGGGACTAGTAGCACAGATACGCAGTATTTT
TRBD2	once	TRBV2	TRBJ2-3	CASRKGLAGRLQSPDTQYF	TGTGCCAGCAGGAAGGGACTAGCGGGACGGCTCCAATCACCAGATACGCAGTATTTT
.	.	TRBV2	TRBJ2-3	CASRNGRQGDTQYF	TGTGCCAGCCGAAACGGGAGACAAGGAGATACGCAGTATTTT
.	.	TRBV9	TRBJ2-2	CASSARGTFTGELFF	TGTGCCAGCAGCGCAAGGGGGACATTCACCGGGGAGCTGTTTTTT